The rows below give T cell receptor beta chains drawn from one sample of a study of cytomegalovirus exposure and HLA in healthy donors. TCRdb's copy holds only in-frame clones and misses some; the assay was immunoSEQ multiplex PCR. The table has fewer than 120,000 clones, approximately 86% seen once. The specimen was PBMCs. Receptors originate from a middle-aged man in good health and CMV-seronegative. Both conserved end residues are part of each CDR3. Fields, in order: D gene, V gene, clone size, J gene, CDR3 DNA, CDR3 protein. D genes are given only for firm matches. Clone size appears in some rows only: once, few, many, or a class for an expanded clone.

>TRBD1|TRBV6-1|NA|TRBJ1-2
TGTGCCAGCAGTGCGACAGGGGGGAACTATGGCTACACCTTC
CASSATGGNYGYTF
>NA|TRBV4-1|once|TRBJ2-4
TGCGCCAGCAGCCTGGAGGGGTACATTCAGTACTTC
CASSLEGYIQYF
>NA|TRBV5-6|NA|TRBJ1-2
TGTGCCAGCAGCTACGGATTCAGCACAGGGTCCGCCGATGGCTACACCTTC
CASSYGFSTGSADGYTF
>NA|TRBV30|NA|TRBJ1-6
TGTGCCTGGAGTGTAGCCCTAGCCGGATCACCCCTCCACTTT
CAWSVALAGSPLHF
>NA|TRBV7-2|NA|TRBJ2-3
TGTGCCAGCAGCTTAGGGGTGGGGGTCACAGGGCGCACAGATACGCAGTATTTT
CASSLGVGVTGRTDTQYF
>TRBD2|TRBV5-4|NA|TRBJ2-7
TGTGCCAGCAGCTCGAGGACTAGCGGGGGGAACTACGAGCAGTACTTC
CASSSRTSGGNYEQYF
>TRBD1|TRBV6-6|once|TRBJ1-1
TGTGCCAGCAGTTACCGACAGGGCACTGAAGCTTTCTTT
CASSYRQGTEAFF
>TRBD1|TRBV7-2|NA|TRBJ2-7
TGTGCCAGCAGCCAAGGGACAGGGGCCCTCTACGAGCAGTACTTC
CASSQGTGALYEQYF
>TRBD2|TRBV2|NA|TRBJ2-3
TGTGCCAGCAGTGCCCGGCTAGCGGGGGGAGATACGCAGTATTTT
CASSARLAGGDTQYF
>TRBD1|TRBV9|NA|TRBJ1-1
TGTGCCAGCAGCGGGGGACAGGGGAAGGGTGAAGCTTTCTTT
CASSGGQGKGEAFF
>NA|TRBV14|once|TRBJ1-5
TGTGCCAGCAGCCAAAGGGGTCAGCCCCAGCATTTT
CASSQRGQPQHF
>NA|TRBV29-1|NA|TRBJ2-5
TGCAGCGACAACAGGGCCGCTGAAGAGACCCAGTACTTC
CSDNRAAEETQYF
>TRBD1|TRBV6-5|NA|TRBJ1-4
TGTGCCAGCAGACTGAGGGGGCCTAATGAAAAACTGTTTTTT
CASRLRGPNEKLFF
>TRBD1|TRBV28|NA|TRBJ1-2
TGTGCCAGCAGTCTCGCAGGGGGCGTTAACTATGGCTACACCTTC
CASSLAGGVNYGYTF
>NA|TRBV5-1|NA|TRBJ1-5
TGCGCCAGCAGCTTGTTGGGTTCGGGGGAGCCCCAGCATTTT
CASSLLGSGEPQHF
>TRBD1|TRBV27|NA|TRBJ2-1
TGTGCCAGCCGGCGACAGGGAACGGTTGAGCAGTTCTTC
CASRRQGTVEQFF
>TRBD2|TRBV10-2|NA|TRBJ2-1
TGCGTGCTAGCGGGGGGGCTCAATGAGCAGTTCTTC
CVLAGGLNEQFF
>NA|TRBV4-1|NA|TRBJ2-5
TGCGCCAGCAGCCAAGTACAGCAGGGGCAAGAGACCCAGTACTTC
CASSQVQQGQETQYF
>TRBD1|TRBV7-2|NA|TRBJ1-3
TGTGCCAGCCGAGCAGGGGGCGAAGGAAACACCATATATTTT
CASRAGGEGNTIYF
>NA|TRBV14|NA|TRBJ1-6
TGTGCCAGCAGCTCCAGACTCGTGAGCTCCTATAATTCACCCCTCCACTTT
CASSSRLVSSYNSPLHF
>TRBD2|TRBV5-1|NA|TRBJ2-5
TGCGCCAGCAGCCTCGGCTTGGGGGGGGGCCAAGAGACCCAGTACTTC
CASSLGLGGGQETQYF
>TRBD2|TRBV23-1|few|TRBJ2-2
TGCGCCAGCAAGCCTAGCGGGGGGAACACCGGGGAGCTGTTTTTT
CASKPSGGNTGELFF
>NA|TRBV6-1|NA|TRBJ2-4
TGTGCCAGCAGTGTCGGAGTAAACATTCAGTACTTC
CASSVGVNIQYF
>NA|TRBV27|NA|TRBJ2-7
TGTGCCAGCAGTCTCTCCTACGAGCAGTACTTC
CASSLSYEQYF
>TRBD1|TRBV30|NA|TRBJ1-2
TGTGCCTGGAGTCCCGGGACAGCTTATGGCTACACCTTC
CAWSPGTAYGYTF
>NA|TRBV14|once|TRBJ2-3
TGTGCCAGCAGCAAAGGGATGCGACAACCCACAGATACGCAGTATTTT
CASSKGMRQPTDTQYF
>NA|TRBV2|NA|TRBJ1-1
TGTGCCAGCAGTTCCCGGGGCGGGGACACTGAAGCTTTCTTT
CASSSRGGDTEAFF
>NA|TRBV5-4|NA|TRBJ1-1
TGTGCCAGCAGCTTTGCGGCTACTGAAGCTTTCTTT
CASSFAATEAFF
>NA|TRBV13|NA|TRBJ2-1
TGTGCCAGCAGCTTCAAAGACAGCTACAATGAGCAGTTCTTC
CASSFKDSYNEQFF
>NA|TRBV30|NA|TRBJ2-7
TGTGCCTGGAAACGCCACGCGTACGAGCAGTACTTC
CAWKRHAYEQYF
>TRBD1|TRBV6-5|once|TRBJ1-2
TGTGCCAGCAGTTACTCGGGGACAGCTAACTATGGCTACACCTTC
CASSYSGTANYGYTF
>TRBD1|TRBV11-1|NA|TRBJ2-1
TGTGCCAGCAGCAAAGGACAGGGGTCCTACAATGAGCAGTTCTTC
CASSKGQGSYNEQFF
>TRBD2|TRBV2|NA|TRBJ2-2
TGTGCCAGCAGTAGGACTAGCGGGGGGAGCGCCGGGGAGCTGTTTTTT
CASSRTSGGSAGELFF
>NA|TRBV5-1|NA|TRBJ1-1
TGCGCCAGCAGCTTGGTTCCGTCTCCTGAAGCTTTCTTT
CASSLVPSPEAFF
>NA|TRBV27|few|TRBJ1-4
TGTGCCAGCAGTTGGGTCAGGGCTGAAAAACTGTTTTTT
CASSWVRAEKLFF
>NA|TRBV5-6|NA|TRBJ2-7
TGTGCCAGCAGCTTGGATCAGGGGTTTATATCCGAGCAGTACTTC
CASSLDQGFISEQYF
>TRBD2|TRBV7-2|NA|TRBJ2-7
TGTGCCAGCAGCCCAAGTATGCTAGCGGGGAACGAGCAGTACTTC
CASSPSMLAGNEQYF
>TRBD1|TRBV4-1|NA|TRBJ1-4
TGCGCCAGCAGCCTCCGGGACAGGGTACTAGTGGCTAATGAAAAACTGTTTTTT
CASSLRDRVLVANEKLFF
>NA|TRBV5-4|NA|TRBJ1-1
TGTGCCAGCAGCTTGGTTCGGGGGGGCACTGAAGCTTTCTTT
CASSLVRGGTEAFF
>NA|TRBV30|NA|TRBJ1-5
TGTGCCTGGGGGAACGCGGACAGACCTCTTAGCAATCAGCCCCAGCATTTT
CAWGNADRPLSNQPQHF
>TRBD1|TRBV5-1|NA|TRBJ1-4
TGCGCCAGCAGCCCCGGGACAGATGCTGAAAAACTGTTTTTT
CASSPGTDAEKLFF
>TRBD1|TRBV2|few|TRBJ1-5
TGTGCCAGCAGTCCTAACCTAGGACAGGGGATCCCGCCCCAGCATTTT
CASSPNLGQGIPPQHF
>NA|TRBV2|NA|TRBJ1-2
TGTGCCAGCACTCAAGGGGCAGGCCTAGGGGGCTACACCTTC
CASTQGAGLGGYTF